The clone carrying this T cell receptor beta chain was recorded a few times. Its specificity is not known. The sample comes from a study of CD8+CD57+ T cells in acquired aplastic anemia. Study-wide context: Yields of DNA that came from sorted CD4+ and CD8+ cells averaged about 2.9 ug. Study outcomes and limitations: Comparison of patients with controls identified around 30 shared CD8+ CDR3 sequences.

Patients who underwent sequencing had shown CD8+CD57+ cell expansion by flow cytometry. Genomic DNA served as template for TCR beta VDJ and CDR3 profiling. Using its own MiXCR run on the reads, TCRdb lists one record per CDR3 protein. The table lists some 160,000 distinct CDR3 sequences, more than 40% of them singletons. Germline lookup yields CDR1 MNHEY and CDR2 SMNVEV (reference sequence). The CDR3 has 15 residues. V gave up 3 bases and J gave up 0 bases, with 9 bases separating them. What was sequenced was sorted CD4+, CD8+, or CD8+CD57+ T cells (not recorded which) from PBMCs. V gene TRBV27 combines with J gene TRBJ2-1, with a possible D match to TRBD1 (6 bases). The TCR originated in a human donor with aplastic anemia. Here the CDR3 reads CASSFDRSSYNEQFF. CDR3 DNA: TGTGCCAGCAGTTTTGACAGGAGCTCCTACAATGAGCAGTTCTTC.